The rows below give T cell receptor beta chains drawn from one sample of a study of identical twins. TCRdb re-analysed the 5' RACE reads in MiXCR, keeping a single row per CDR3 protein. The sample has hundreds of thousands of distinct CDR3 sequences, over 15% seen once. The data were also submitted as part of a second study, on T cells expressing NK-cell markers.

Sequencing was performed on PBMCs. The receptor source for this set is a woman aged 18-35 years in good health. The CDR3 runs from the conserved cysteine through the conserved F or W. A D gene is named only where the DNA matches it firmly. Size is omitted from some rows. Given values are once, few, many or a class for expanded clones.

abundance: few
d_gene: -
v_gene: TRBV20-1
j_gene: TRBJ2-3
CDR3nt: TGCAGTGCTAGAGATCCGGCGGGACCCTCGGCTACGCAGTATTTT
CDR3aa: CSARDPAGPSATQYF

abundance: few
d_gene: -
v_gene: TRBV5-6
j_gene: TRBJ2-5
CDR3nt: TGTGCCAGCAGCTACAACTCAGGCTTAGAGACCCAGTACTTC
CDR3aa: CASSYNSGLETQYF

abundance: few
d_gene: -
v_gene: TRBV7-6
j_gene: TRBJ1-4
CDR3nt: TGTGCCAGCAGCTTAGGACAGGAAGCCTACGGCCCGAATGAAAAACTGTTTTTT
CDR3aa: CASSLGQEAYGPNEKLFF

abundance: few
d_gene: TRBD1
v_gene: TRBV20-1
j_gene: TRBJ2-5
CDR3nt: TGCAGCGCGACTGAAGGACAGGGTCGAGAGACCCAGTACTTC
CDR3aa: CSATEGQGRETQYF

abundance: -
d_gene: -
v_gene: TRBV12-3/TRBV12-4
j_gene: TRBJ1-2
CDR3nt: TGTGCCAGCACCACGGGTTCTCTATCCCCTAACTATGGCTACACCTTC
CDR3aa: CASTTGSLSPNYGYTF

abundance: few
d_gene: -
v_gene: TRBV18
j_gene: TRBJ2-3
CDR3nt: TGTGCCAGCTCACCGGGCCGGGTCACAGATACGCAGTATTTT
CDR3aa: CASSPGRVTDTQYF

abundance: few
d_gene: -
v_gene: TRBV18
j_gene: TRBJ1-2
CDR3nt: TGTGCCAGCTCACCCATGGAGAGGGCGAACCCTAACTATGGCTACACCTTC
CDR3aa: CASSPMERANPNYGYTF

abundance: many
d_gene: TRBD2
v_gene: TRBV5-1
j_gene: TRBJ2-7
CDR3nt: TGCGCCAGCAGCTCGGGACTAGCGGGAGCTTACGAGCAGTACTTC
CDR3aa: CASSSGLAGAYEQYF

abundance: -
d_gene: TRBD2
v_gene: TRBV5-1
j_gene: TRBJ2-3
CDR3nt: TGCGCCAGTTTAGCGGGGGAGAGCACAGATACGCAGTATTTT
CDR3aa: CASLAGESTDTQYF

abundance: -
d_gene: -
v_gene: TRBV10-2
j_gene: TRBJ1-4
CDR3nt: TGCGCCAGCAGTGAAGGGAGGCGTAATGAAAAACTGTTTTTT
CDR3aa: CASSEGRRNEKLFF

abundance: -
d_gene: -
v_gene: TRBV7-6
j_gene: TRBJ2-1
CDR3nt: TGTGCCAGCAGCCCTACTAGCATTGAGCAGTTCTTC
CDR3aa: CASSPTSIEQFF

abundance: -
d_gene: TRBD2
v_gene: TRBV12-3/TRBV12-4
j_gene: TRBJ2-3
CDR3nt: TGTGCCAGCAGTTTCACTAGCGGGGGGCATACGCAGTATTTT
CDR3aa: CASSFTSGGHTQYF

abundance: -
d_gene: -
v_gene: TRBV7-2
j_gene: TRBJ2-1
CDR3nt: TGTGCCAGCAGCTTGTTTAGGCGAAATGAGCAGTTCTTC
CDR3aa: CASSLFRRNEQFF

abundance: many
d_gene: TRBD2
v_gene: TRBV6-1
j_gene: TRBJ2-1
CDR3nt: TGTGCCAGCAGTGAACTAGCGGGAGGGCCCGGTGAGCAGTTCTTC
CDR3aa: CASSELAGGPGEQFF

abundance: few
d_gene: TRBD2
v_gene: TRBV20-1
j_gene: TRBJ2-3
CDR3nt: TGCAGTGCTAGAGATCCGAGCGGGGGGTCCCAGGGTGCGCAGTATTTT
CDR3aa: CSARDPSGGSQGAQYF

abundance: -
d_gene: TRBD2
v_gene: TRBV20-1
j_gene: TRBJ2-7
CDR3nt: TGCAGTGCTAGAGGAAGGCTAGCGGGAGTTCTCTCCTACGAGCAGTACTTC
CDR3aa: CSARGRLAGVLSYEQYF